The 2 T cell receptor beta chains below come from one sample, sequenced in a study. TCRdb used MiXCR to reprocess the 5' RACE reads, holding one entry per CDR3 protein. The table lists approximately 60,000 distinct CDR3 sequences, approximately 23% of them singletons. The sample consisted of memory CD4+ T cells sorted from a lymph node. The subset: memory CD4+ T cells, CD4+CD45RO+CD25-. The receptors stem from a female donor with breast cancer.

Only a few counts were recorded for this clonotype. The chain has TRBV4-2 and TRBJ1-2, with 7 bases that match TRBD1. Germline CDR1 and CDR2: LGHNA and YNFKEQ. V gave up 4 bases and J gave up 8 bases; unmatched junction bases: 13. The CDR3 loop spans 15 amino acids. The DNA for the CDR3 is TGTGCCAGCAGCCTATGGTGGACAGGAGGGGAAGGCTACACCTTC. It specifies CASSLWWTGGEGYTF.

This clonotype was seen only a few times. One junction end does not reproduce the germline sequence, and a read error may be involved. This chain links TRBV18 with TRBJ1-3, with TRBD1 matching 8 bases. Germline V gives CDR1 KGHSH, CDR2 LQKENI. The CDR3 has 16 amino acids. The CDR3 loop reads CASSLGTGTSGSTIYF. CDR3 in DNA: TGTGCCAGCTCCCTGGGGACAGGTACCTCTGGAAGCACCATATATTTT.